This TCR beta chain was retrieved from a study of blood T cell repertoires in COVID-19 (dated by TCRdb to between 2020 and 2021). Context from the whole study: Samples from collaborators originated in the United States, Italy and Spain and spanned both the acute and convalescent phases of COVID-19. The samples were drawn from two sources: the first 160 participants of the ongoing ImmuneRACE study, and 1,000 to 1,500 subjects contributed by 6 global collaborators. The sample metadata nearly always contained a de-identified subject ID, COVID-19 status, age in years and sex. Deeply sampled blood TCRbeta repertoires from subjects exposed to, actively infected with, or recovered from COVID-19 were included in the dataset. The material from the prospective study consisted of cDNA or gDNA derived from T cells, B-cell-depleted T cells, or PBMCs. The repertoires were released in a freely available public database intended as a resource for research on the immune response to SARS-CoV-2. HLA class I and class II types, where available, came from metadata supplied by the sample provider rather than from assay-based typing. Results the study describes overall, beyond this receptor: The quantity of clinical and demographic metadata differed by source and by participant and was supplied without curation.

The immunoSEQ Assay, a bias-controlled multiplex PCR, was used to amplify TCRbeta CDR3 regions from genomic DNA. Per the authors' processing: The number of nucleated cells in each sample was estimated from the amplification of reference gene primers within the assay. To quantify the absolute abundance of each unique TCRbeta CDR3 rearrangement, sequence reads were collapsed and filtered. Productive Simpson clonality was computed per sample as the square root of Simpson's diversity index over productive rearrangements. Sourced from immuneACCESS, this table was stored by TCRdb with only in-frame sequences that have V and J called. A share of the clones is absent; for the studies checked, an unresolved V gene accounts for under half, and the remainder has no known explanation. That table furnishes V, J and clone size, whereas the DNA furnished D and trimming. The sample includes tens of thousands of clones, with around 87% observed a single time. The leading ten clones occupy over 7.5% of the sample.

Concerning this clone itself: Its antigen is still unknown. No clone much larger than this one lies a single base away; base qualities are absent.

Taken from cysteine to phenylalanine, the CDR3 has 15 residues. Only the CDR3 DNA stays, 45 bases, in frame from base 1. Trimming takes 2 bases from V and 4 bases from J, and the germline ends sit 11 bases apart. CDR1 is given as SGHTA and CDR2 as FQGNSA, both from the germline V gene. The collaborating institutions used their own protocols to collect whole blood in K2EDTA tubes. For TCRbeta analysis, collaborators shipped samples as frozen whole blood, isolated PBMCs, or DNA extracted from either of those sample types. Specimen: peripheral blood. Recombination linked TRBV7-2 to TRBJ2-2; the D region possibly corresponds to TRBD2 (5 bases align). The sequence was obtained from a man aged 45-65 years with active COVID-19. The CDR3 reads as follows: CASSLNLRGTGELFF. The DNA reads TGTGCCAGCAGCTTAAACCTCCGGGGCACCGGGGAGCTGTTTTTT.